This T cell receptor (beta chain) was identified during a study of cytomegalovirus exposure and HLA in healthy donors. Notes on the study in general: Links to common viral pathogens appeared, in a later analysis, for several of the most significant clusters.

Per the germline V gene, CDR1 is LNHDA and CDR2 is SQIVND (reference sequence). Trimming removed 3 bases from V and 8 bases from J, with 10 bases in between. The CDR3 covers 12 residues. Remarks on this clone: Antigen specificity is unknown.

The PCR contained 60 Vbeta and 13 Jbeta primers. This table comes from immunoSEQ multiplex PCR, and its TCRdb copy is limited to in-frame clones, with some not included. The repertoire holds about 170,000 clones, with 70% to 90% as singletons. The chain uses TRBV19 and TRBJ1-2; D remains unclear. The clonotype was recovered from a woman younger than 35 in good health and CMV-seronegative. The specimen sequenced was PBMCs. For the CDR3, the DNA is TGTGCCAGTAGTATCGCACTAGGCGGCTACACCTTC. It yields the protein CASSIALGGYTF.